This T cell receptor (beta chain) was captured by sequencing in a study of technical replicates of blood from a few donors. The assay was immunoSEQ multiplex PCR, and TCRdb's table has in-frame clones only and misses some. The sample records about 70,000 clones, approximately 97% being singletons. V shed 6 bases and J shed 7 bases, with 16 bases lying between them. This CDR3 has 14 residues. CDR1 MDHEN and CDR2 SYDVKM come from the germline V gene. The source of this sequence is a human donor in good health. The V and J genes are TRBV28 and TRBJ1-5; D unresolved. The material sequenced was T cells isolated from PBMCs. The CDR3: CASRGGSHAQPQHF. The CDR3 DNA reads TGTGCCAGCAGGGGAGGATCTCATGCCCAGCCCCAGCATTTT.